These 4 T cell receptor beta chains share one sample of origin, sequenced in a study of spatial heterogeneity in lung cancer (dated by TCRdb to the late 2010s). Per the publication, the time point label means: sample taken at primary tumor resection. The receptor library was made with 5' RACE. Sequencing was performed on a NextSeq 500. In-frame beta chains were kept once TCRdb had trimmed the public reads at Q25 with fastp and called clones with MiXCR. Rows matching on CDR3 protein sequence are summarized as one entry with the most common DNA and genes. This sample gives 4,500 to 5,000 distinct CDR3 sequences in total; over 25% of them show up just once. The ten largest clonotypes hold more than 25% of the sample. Summary of the overall study and its limitations: The tumor nonsynonymous mutation count correlated with the number of expanded alpha and beta TCRs within the tumor.

For these TCRs, the target antigens are not known. Sequencing used lung tumor tissue, obtained at surgery. These receptors were obtained from a female donor with early-stage non-small cell lung cancer.

The J gene is TRBJ2-5, the V gene TRBV5-5; maybe TRBD2 (5 bases). The CDR3 is 17 residues long. CDR1 SGHKS and CDR2 YYEKEE come from the germline V gene (reference sequence). Between the trimmed V and J ends, which lost 0 bases and 1 base, there was a span of 16 bases. CDR3 protein: CASSLDPFRGSQETQYF. In nucleotides, the CDR3 is TGTGCCAGCAGCTTGGATCCCTTTCGAGGGAGCCAAGAGACCCAGTACTTC.

The V gene is TRBV7-2, the J gene TRBJ2-7; tentatively, D is TRBD2 (5 bases). V dropped 7 bases and J dropped 3 bases, with 13 bases sitting between them. From germline, CDR1 is SGHTA and CDR2 FQGNSA. The CDR3 loop spans 13 amino acids. As DNA, the CDR3 is TGTGCCAGCACCGTTGAGGGCGGCTACGAGCAGTACTTC. Its protein product is CASTVEGGYEQYF.

This clonotype qualifies as large (0.1 to 1%). The chain carries TRBV7-2 and TRBJ1-1; tentative D call: TRBD1 (6 bases). The CDR3 covers 14 residues. Germline lookup yields CDR1 SGHTA and CDR2 FQGNSA. With 5 bases removed from V and 4 bases from J, the gap between germline ends came to 14 bases. The CDR3 sequence is CASSPGRGTTEAFF. Written as DNA, the CDR3 is TGTGCCAGCAGCCCCGGCAGGGGTACCACTGAAGCTTTCTTT.

V gene TRBV29-1 combines with J gene TRBJ2-1, with 7 bases aligning to TRBD1. This CDR3 is built from 13 residues. The V gene's germline CDR1 is SQVTM and CDR2 ANQGSEA. V trimming: 5 bases; J trimming: 4 bases; junction bases outside the gene matches: 5. CDR3 nucleotides: TGCAGCGTTAGGGACAGCCCATACAATGAGCAGTTCTTC. Protein: CSVRDSPYNEQFF.